The rows below give T cell receptor beta chains drawn from one sample of a study of blood T cell repertoires in COVID-19. TCRdb's copy holds only in-frame clones and misses some; the assay was immunoSEQ multiplex PCR. The profile covers 12,000 to 15,000 clones, with about four fifths appearing a single time and about an eighth taken by the ten largest. The specimen sequenced was peripheral blood. Every receptor here comes from a man between 60 and 70 years old with acute or convalescent COVID-19. Each CDR3 is given with its conserved first and last residue. The D gene is left open where the match is weak. Not every row has a clone size; where given, it reads once, few, many or a size class.

CDR3nt: TGTGCCAGCTCACCCCTGGGCCACCAAGAGACCCAGTACTTC
CDR3aa: CASSPLGHQETQYF
v_gene: TRBV18
len: 14
abundance: NA
j_gene: TRBJ2-5
d_gene: NA

CDR3nt: TGTGCCAGCCTCATGGCAGGGGGGAGCACTGAAGCTTTCTTT
CDR3aa: CASLMAGGSTEAFF
v_gene: TRBV25-1
len: 14
abundance: NA
j_gene: TRBJ1-1
d_gene: TRBD1

CDR3nt: TGTGCCAGCAGCTTGTTACAGGGTATCCATGGCTACACCTTC
CDR3aa: CASSLLQGIHGYTF
v_gene: TRBV11-1
len: 14
abundance: NA
j_gene: TRBJ1-2
d_gene: NA

CDR3nt: TGTGCCAGCAGTGCCAGGGGTGAGCAGTACTTC
CDR3aa: CASSARGEQYF
v_gene: TRBV25-1
len: 11
abundance: NA
j_gene: TRBJ2-7
d_gene: NA

CDR3nt: TGTGCCATCAGTGATAGGGGGAACACAGATACGCAGTATTTT
CDR3aa: CAISDRGNTDTQYF
v_gene: TRBV10-3
len: 14
abundance: NA
j_gene: TRBJ2-3
d_gene: NA

CDR3nt: TGTGCCAGCAGTACGGGACAGGGGTTTCGTCAGCCCCAGCATTTT
CDR3aa: CASSTGQGFRQPQHF
v_gene: TRBV6-5
len: 15
abundance: few
j_gene: TRBJ1-5
d_gene: TRBD1

CDR3nt: TGTGCCAGCAGAGGATCAGGGGTGGGAAACAATGAGCAGTTCTTC
CDR3aa: CASRGSGVGNNEQFF
v_gene: TRBV5-5
len: 15
abundance: few
j_gene: TRBJ2-1
d_gene: NA

CDR3nt: TGTGCCTGGGCACCATACAGGGATGGCACAGATACGCAGTATTTT
CDR3aa: CAWAPYRDGTDTQYF
v_gene: TRBV30
len: 15
abundance: once
j_gene: TRBJ2-3
d_gene: NA

CDR3nt: TGTGCCATCAGATGGACAGGGACCACCGGGGAGCTGTTTTTT
CDR3aa: CAIRWTGTTGELFF
v_gene: TRBV10-3
len: 14
abundance: NA
j_gene: TRBJ2-2
d_gene: TRBD1

CDR3nt: TGCGCCAGCAGCCAACGGAGACAGGGCGGCTACACCTTC
CDR3aa: CASSQRRQGGYTF
v_gene: TRBV4-3
len: 13
abundance: once
j_gene: TRBJ1-2
d_gene: TRBD1